This is a list of T cell receptor beta chains from one sample in a study of blood T cell repertoires in COVID-19. Sequenced by immunoSEQ multiplex PCR; TCRdb stores in-frame clones only, minus some. The sample contains about 220,000 clones, 82% of which appear only once. Sequenced sample: PBMCs or T cells enriched from blood (not recorded which). Receptor source: a woman aged 55-70 years who had recovered from COVID-19. CDR3s include the opening cysteine and the closing phenylalanine or tryptophan. The order of the fields is CDR3 protein, CDR3 DNA, J gene, V gene, D gene, clone size. The D gene is left open where the match is weak. Size tells how often a clone was seen (once, few, many) or the class of an expanded clone, and some rows leave it out.

CDR3: CASSPGQGTDSPLHF; DNA: TGTGCCAGCAGCCCGGGACAGGGTACGGATTCACCCCTCCACTTT; J: TRBJ1-6; V: TRBV5-4; D: TRBD1; size: NA
CDR3: CASSSTGGSNQPQHF; DNA: TGCGCCAGCAGCTCCACGGGGGGGTCGAATCAGCCCCAGCATTTT; J: TRBJ1-5; V: TRBV5-1; D: NA; size: few
CDR3: CASSFAQYYGYTF; DNA: TGTGCCAGCAGTTTCGCACAGTACTATGGCTACACCTTC; J: TRBJ1-2; V: TRBV27; D: NA; size: NA
CDR3: CASRDSGGSGEQFF; DNA: TGTGCCAGCAGAGACTCGGGGGGCTCGGGTGAGCAGTTCTTC; J: TRBJ2-1; V: TRBV7-3; D: NA; size: NA
CDR3: CASSRTGDLSYEQYF; DNA: TGCGCCAGCAGTCGGACAGGGGACCTCTCCTACGAGCAGTACTTC; J: TRBJ2-7; V: TRBV5-1; D: TRBD1; size: many
CDR3: CASSYGGWSDGYTF; DNA: TGTGCCAGCAGTTACGGGGGGTGGTCTGATGGCTACACCTTC; J: TRBJ1-2; V: TRBV6-5; D: NA; size: NA
CDR3: CASSTGQGVFNEQFF; DNA: TGTGCCAGCAGTACGGGACAGGGAGTCTTCAATGAGCAGTTCTTC; J: TRBJ2-1; V: TRBV6-5; D: TRBD1; size: once
CDR3: CSVKGFTGVNTEAFF; DNA: TGCAGCGTGAAGGGGTTCACAGGGGTAAACACTGAAGCTTTCTTT; J: TRBJ1-1; V: TRBV29-1; D: TRBD1; size: NA
CDR3: CASSPRQGATDTQYF; DNA: TGCGCCAGCAGCCCACGACAGGGGGCCACAGATACGCAGTATTTT; J: TRBJ2-3; V: TRBV5-1; D: TRBD1; size: NA
CDR3: CASRQGYNQPQHF; DNA: TGTGCCAGCCGACAGGGGTATAATCAGCCCCAGCATTTT; J: TRBJ1-5; V: TRBV18; D: TRBD1; size: NA
CDR3: CASSLTRRQLSNQPQHF; DNA: TGTGCCAGCAGTTTAACCCGTCGACAGTTGAGCAATCAGCCCCAGCATTTT; J: TRBJ1-5; V: TRBV28; D: NA; size: NA
CDR3: CASSSTGDTEAFF; DNA: TGTGCCAGTAGTTCTACAGGGGACACTGAAGCTTTCTTT; J: TRBJ1-1; V: TRBV19; D: TRBD1; size: NA
CDR3: CASSLVLAGRHNEQFF; DNA: TGTGCCAGCAGCTTGGTACTAGCGGGACGGCACAATGAGCAGTTCTTC; J: TRBJ2-1; V: TRBV5-4; D: TRBD2; size: NA
CDR3: CASSESRRSSYEQYF; DNA: TGTGCCAGCAGTGAAAGCAGAAGGAGCTCCTACGAGCAGTACTTC; J: TRBJ2-7; V: TRBV2; D: NA; size: few
CDR3: CASSEARGRNQPQHF; DNA: TGTGCCAGCAGTGAAGCGCGAGGGAGAAATCAGCCCCAGCATTTT; J: TRBJ1-5; V: TRBV2; D: NA; size: NA
CDR3: CASSENHRVNYGYTF; DNA: TGTGCCAGCAGCGAGAATCACAGGGTTAACTATGGCTACACCTTC; J: TRBJ1-2; V: TRBV27; D: NA; size: NA
CDR3: CASSLNGGGETQYF; DNA: TGTGCCAGCAGCTTGAACGGGGGGGGCGAGACCCAGTACTTC; J: TRBJ2-5; V: TRBV5-6; D: TRBD2; size: once